This passage covers 17 T cell receptor beta chains from one sample sequenced in a study of a mutant IDH1 vaccine in newly diagnosed glioma. Time point given: week 5, during vaccination. The study gave 300 ug of mutant IDH1 20-mer peptide per vaccine dose, with topical imiquimod. Measured with immunoSEQ multiplex PCR; TCRdb has only the in-frame clones, and not every one. This repertoire shows 30,000 to 40,000 clones, roughly 80% found once; its top ten account for 24%. Antigens for these TCRs are unknown. The source was PBMCs, collected from a glioma patient whose treatment included an IDH1 peptide vaccine. The receptors here all came from a man aged 25 to 45 with glioma.

This clone was detected once. This sequence joins TRBV6-6 and TRBJ2-5; D remains unclear. Germline CDR1 MNHNY, CDR2 SVGAGI (reference sequence). The CDR3 sequence is 14 residues long. The V end was cut by 6 bases, the J end by 5 bases, with 16 bases between. In nucleotides, the CDR3 is TGTGCCAGCAGCCCCGGACGTCCTGGGGAGACCCAGTACTTC. Its translation is CASSPGRPGETQYF.

This chain links TRBV30 with TRBJ1-4, with D possibly matching TRBD1 (5 bases). Trimming pared 3 bases from V and 8 bases from J, leaving 19 bases between. The germline CDR1 and CDR2 sequences are GTSNPN and SVGIG (reference sequence). The length of the CDR3 is 15 residues. The CDR3: CAWRGDVQEGEKLFF. In DNA form, the CDR3 reads TGTGCCTGGAGGGGGGACGTCCAAGAGGGGGAAAAACTGTTTTTT.

The V and J genes are TRBV7-9 and TRBJ1-3; no firm D call. Per the germline V gene, CDR1 is SEHNR and CDR2 is FQNEAQ (reference sequence). Trimming pared 2 bases from V and 6 bases from J, leaving 8 bases between. This CDR3 spans 13 amino acids. In DNA form, the CDR3 reads TGTGCCAGCAGCTTAAACAGCGTAAACACCATATATTTT. It translates to CASSLNSVNTIYF.

The genes are TRBV6-5 and TRBJ1-2; TRBD1 might be the D (5 bases). V was cut by 6 bases and J by 5 bases, with 10 bases left in between. Germline assignment: CDR1 MNHEY and CDR2 SVGAGI. The CDR3 sequence is 12 residues long. Written as DNA, the CDR3 is TGTGCCAGCAGAGGGGACGTTTATGGCTACACCTTC. Its protein product is CASRGDVYGYTF.

The V gene is TRBV6-1, the J gene TRBJ2-1, with 8 bases fitting TRBD1. CDR1 is MNHNS, CDR2 SASEGT, per germline. The V segment lost 8 bases and the J segment 8 bases; nucleotides outside the gene matches: 8. This CDR3 comprises 13 residues. CDR3 in amino acids: CASDFQGAYEQFF. The CDR3 DNA reads as TGTGCCAGCGACTTTCAGGGGGCCTATGAGCAGTTCTTC.

This chain connects TRBV6-1 to TRBJ1-5; maybe TRBD1 (5 bases). The CDR3 extends over 14 amino acids. V dropped 3 bases and J dropped 6 bases, with 12 bases sitting between them. CDR1 and CDR2 (germline): MNHNS, SASEGT. The CDR3 here is CASSEEKGSQPQHF. The CDR3 DNA is TGTGCCAGCAGTGAGGAGAAGGGGAGTCAGCCCCAGCATTTT.

The chain has TRBV4-3 and TRBJ1-1; the D is unclear. Trimming removed 4 bases from V and 0 bases from J, with 12 bases in between. The CDR3 is made up of 15 amino acids. Germline loops: CDR1 LGHNA, CDR2 YSLEER. The CDR3 loop reads CASSLNLAVNTEAFF. DNA of the CDR3: TGCGCCAGCAGCCTAAACCTAGCCGTGAACACTGAAGCTTTCTTT.

The V and J genes are TRBV21-1 and TRBJ2-7. TRBV21-1 represents a pseudogene. This CDR3 contains 11 residues. The CDR3 nucleotides are TGTGCCAGCAGCAAAACGTACGAGCAGTACTTC. Protein product: CASSKTYEQYF.

The genes are TRBV5-1 and TRBJ2-7; 7 nucleotides match TRBD2. Germline V gene lookup returns CDR1 SGHRS and CDR2 YFSETQ. The CDR3 consists of 16 residues. The V segment lost 2 bases and the J segment 2 bases; nucleotides outside the gene matches: 10. The CDR3 region has the DNA TGCGCCAGCAGCTTTTTAACTAGCGAAGAAGCCTACGAGCAGTACTTC. Its protein is CASSFLTSEEAYEQYF.

The V gene is TRBV7-2, the J gene TRBJ1-2; D gene ambiguous. From germline, CDR1 is SGHTA and CDR2 FQGNSA. V lost 4 bases and J lost 5, with 8 bases in between. This CDR3 region has 12 residues. The CDR3, as DNA: TGTGCCAGCAGCTCCTATCCGTATGGCTACACCTTC. It is translated as CASSSYPYGYTF.

The chain uses TRBV6-1 and TRBJ2-7; D is perhaps TRBD1 (5 bases). V lost 6 bases to trimming and J lost 3 bases, with 12 bases between them. Germline V gene data show CDR1 as MNHNS and CDR2 as SASEGT. The CDR3 length is 13 residues. The CDR3 bases are TGTGCCAGCAGCGCACAGGACCACTACGAGCAGTACTTC. Its protein product is CASSAQDHYEQYF.

V gene TRBV5-1 combines with J gene TRBJ2-7; 8 bases are a match to TRBD1. CDR1 and CDR2 (germline): SGHRS, YFSETQ. J gave up 0 bases and V 4 bases, and 12 bases lay outside the gene matches. CDR3 length: 17 residues. DNA of the CDR3: TGCGCCAGCAGCCTGGAGCCGACAGGGGCCACCTCCTACGAGCAGTACTTC. It yields the protein CASSLEPTGATSYEQYF.

The chain is built from TRBV7-8 and TRBJ2-7, with TRBD1 matching 7 bases. The CDR3 runs to 15 residues. CDR1 and CDR2 from the germline V gene are SGHVS and FQNEAQ. Germline trimming cut 5 bases from V and 2 bases from J; bases unmatched to any gene: 9. Here the CDR3 DNA reads TGTGCCAGCAGCGAGGGGGCTTACGGCCCCTACGAGCAGTACTTC. Its translation: CASSEGAYGPYEQYF.

This chain uses TRBV7-2 with TRBJ1-5, with no clear D. Trimming cost V 1 base and J 6 bases, with 19 bases left between them. The length of the CDR3 is 17 residues. The germline CDR1 and CDR2 sequences are SGHTA and FQGNSA. CDR3 sequence reads: CASSLEFSGGRAQPQHF. CDR3 DNA sequence: TGTGCCAGCAGCTTAGAGTTCTCTGGTGGGAGGGCTCAGCCCCAGCATTTT. Filled out from reference TRBV7-2 and TRBJ1-5, the complete variable domain reads GAGVSQSPSNKVTEKGKDVELRCDPISGHTALYWYRQSLGQGLEFLIYFQGNSAPDKSGLPSDRFSAERTGGSVSTLTIQRTQQEDSAVYLCASSLEFSGGRAQPQHFGDGTRLSIL.

The rearrangement joins TRBV2 to TRBJ2-7, with D possibly TRBD2 on 6 matching bases. Germline CDR1 is SNHLY and CDR2 is FYNNEI. The CDR3 is made up of 13 amino acids. Trimming pared 7 bases from V and 0 bases from J, leaving 10 bases between. This CDR3 is CASNLASSYEQYF. CDR3 in DNA: TGTGCCAGCAATCTAGCGTCCTCCTACGAGCAGTACTTC.

This sequence joins TRBV6-5 and TRBJ1-2; 8 bases match TRBD1. The junction had 6 bases not matched to a gene; V was cut back by 2 bases and J by 7 bases. The CDR3 length is 14 residues. From germline, CDR1 is MNHEY and CDR2 SVGAGI. CDR3 residues: CASSYAGQVAGYTF. The CDR3 nucleotides are TGTGCCAGCAGTTACGCGGGACAGGTTGCTGGCTACACCTTC.

The chain links TRBV30 to TRBJ2-5; TRBD2 agrees at 7 bases. Trimming removed 3 bases from V and 5 bases from J; junction bases left unmatched: 6. The germline CDR1 and CDR2 sequences are GTSNPN and SVGIG (reference sequence). The CDR3 covers 13 residues. DNA of the CDR3: TGTGCCTGGAGCCTCGGGGGGTCGGAGACCCAGTACTTC. This encodes CAWSLGGSETQYF. Drawing the rest from reference TRBV30 and TRBJ2-5, the complete variable domain is SQTIHQWPATLVQPVGSPLSLECTVEGTSNPNLYWYRQAAGRGLQLLFYSVGIGQISSEVPQNLSASRPQDRQFILSSKKLLLSDSGFYLCAWSLGGSETQYFGPGTRLLVL.